The 26 T cell receptor beta chains presented below share a single source sample, sequenced in a study of human T cells and chemical hapten exposure (dated by TCRdb to the early 2020s). Per the publication, the time point label means: pre-sensitization, week 0. The sample's treatment or condition label is to be understood as: therapeutic diphenylcyclopropenone sensitization with weekly scalp DPC. Receptor amplification or capture employed RACE. TCRdb shows the sequencer as NextSeq 500. The public reads were reprocessed in TCRdb via fastp at Q25 and MiXCR, keeping in-frame beta chains. Identical CDR3 proteins give one entry, which carries the most common genes and DNA. This sample gives a few hundred thousand distinct CDR3 sequences in total; about 5% of them show up just once. Clones ranked in the top ten supply about 7.7% of the sample. Here the sequenced sample was whole blood, taken in connection with sensitization to the hapten diphenylcyclopropenone (DPC). The receptors stem from a young woman with alopecia areata. Some clones in this sample may be carry-over from other donors' samples.

This clonotype was seen more than once but under ten times. The chain recombines TRBV3-1 with TRBJ1-6; possible D gene TRBD1, 5 bases. The CDR3 length is 16 residues. Deletions cut 4 bases from V and 0 bases from J, with 10 bases between. Germline V gene sequence: CDR1 LGHDT, CDR2 YNNKEL (reference sequence). The CDR3 region has the DNA TGTGCCAGCAGCCCGACAGCGAGCTCCTATAATTCACCCCTCCACTTT. Translation: CASSPTASSYNSPLHF.

This clonotype was found a few times. This sequence may be a read error, since a much larger clone differs from it by one base. The rearrangement links TRBV28 to TRBJ2-2; a possible D gene is TRBD2 (5 bases). Germline V lookup: CDR1 MDHEN, CDR2 SYDVKM. The CDR3 is 13 amino acids. Between the trimmed V and J ends, which lost 3 bases and 6 bases, there was a span of 8 bases. This CDR3 is CASSFPGSGELFF. The DNA of the CDR3 is TGTGCCAGCAGTTTCCCGGGGTCCGGGGAGCTGTTTTTT.

This clonotype was counted at least ten times. The genes are TRBV20-1 and TRBJ2-7; 7 nucleotides align to TRBD1. Germline-derived CDR1 and CDR2 are DFQATT and SNEGSKA (reference sequence). J lost 5 bases, V lost 0 bases, and 16 bases had no gene match. CDR3 length: 17 amino acids. The CDR3 here is CSARDKGLDRRNHEQYF. The CDR3 bases are TGCAGTGCTAGAGATAAAGGTTTGGACAGGCGCAACCACGAGCAGTACTTC.

The chain has TRBV10-3 and TRBJ1-3; 8 bases align to TRBD1. Germline-derived CDR1 and CDR2 are ENHRY and SYGVKD. With V trimmed by 4 bases and J by 4 bases, 3 bases remained unmatched. This CDR3 comprises 14 residues. CDR3 nucleotides: TGTGCCATCAGTGCAGGGACAGGCGGAAACACCATATATTTT. Its translation is CAISAGTGGNTIYF.

At least ten counts were recorded for this clonotype. The V and J genes are TRBV6-2 or TRBV6-3 and TRBJ2-6, with D possibly TRBD1 on 6 matching bases. The CDR3 extends over 15 amino acids. V shed 2 bases and J shed 4 bases, with 9 bases lying between them. The V gene's germline CDR1 is MNHEY and CDR2 SVGEGT. The CDR3 sequence is CASSYGGAGANVLTF. The CDR3 coding sequence is TGTGCCAGCAGTTACGGGGGCGCCGGGGCCAACGTCCTGACTTTC.

This clonotype was found a few times. V and J are TRBV18 and TRBJ1-1; the match to TRBD1 covers 7 bases. The CDR3 consists of 14 residues. The germline V gene encodes CDR1 KGHSH and CDR2 LQKENI. The V gene end was trimmed by 5 bases and the J gene end by 7 bases; junction bases not matched to a gene: 10. The CDR3 coding sequence is TGTGCCAGCTCATCGACAGGGAACGGGGGTGAAGCTTTCTTT. Translation gives CASSSTGNGGEAFF.

The J gene is TRBJ1-1, the V gene TRBV11-1, with no clear D. Germline CDR1 reads SGHAT; CDR2 reads FQDESV (reference sequence). The V and J ends lost 5 bases and 5 bases respectively, with 15 bases between them. The CDR3 sequence is 14 residues long. The CDR3 sequence is CASSLNRGSTEAFF. Written as DNA, the CDR3 is TGTGCCAGCAGCCTAAACCGGGGTTCTACTGAAGCTTTCTTT.

The chain has TRBV5-4 and TRBJ1-1, with a possible D match to TRBD1 (5 bases). CDR3 length equals 16 residues. The germline gives CDR1 SGHNT, CDR2 YYREEE (reference sequence). Trimming removed 4 bases at V and 1 base at J, with 17 bases between. This chain's CDR3 is CASSAVQGASNTEAFF. CDR3 sequence (DNA): TGTGCCAGCAGCGCCGTCCAGGGAGCTTCGAACACTGAAGCTTTCTTT.

This clonotype showed up many times. The chain combines TRBV7-8 with TRBJ1-2, with a possible D match to TRBD1 (5 bases). Trimming stripped 1 base from V and 4 bases from J, with 10 bases between. CDR3 size: 14 residues. Per germline, CDR1 SGHVS and CDR2 FQNEAQ. As DNA, the CDR3 is TGTGCCAGCAGCTTAGGGGGCGCGCGCTATGGCTACACCTTC. Its protein product is CASSLGGARYGYTF. Based on the CDR3 plus reference TRBV7-8 and TRBJ1-2, the full variable domain is GAGVSQSPRYKVAKRGQDVALRCDPISGHVSLFWYQQALGQGPEFLTYFQNEAQLDKSGLPSDRFFAERPEGSVSTLKIQRTQQEDSAVYLCASSLGGARYGYTFGSGTRLTVV.

The V call is TRBV5-1, the J call TRBJ2-7; tentative D call: TRBD2 (6 bases). The CDR3 has 15 amino acids. Germline loops: CDR1 SGHRS, CDR2 YFSETQ. Trimming removed 0 bases at V and 5 bases at J, with 15 bases between. This chain's CDR3 is CASSLEEGISDEQYF. The CDR3 bases are TGCGCCAGCAGCTTGGAGGAGGGCATTTCGGACGAGCAGTACTTC.

This clonotype has just a few counts. V is TRBV28 and J is TRBJ2-7, with unresolved D. The CDR3 is 13 residues long. CDR1 is MDHEN, CDR2 SYDVKM, per germline. Between the trimmed V and J ends, which lost 4 bases and 2 bases, there was a span of 9 bases. The CDR3 sequence: CASSSDATYEQYF. In nucleotides, the CDR3 is TGTGCCAGCAGTTCTGACGCTACCTACGAGCAGTACTTC.

This clonotype was picked up many times. V and J are TRBV20-1 and TRBJ2-3; D remains unclear. Germline V gene sequence: CDR1 DFQATT, CDR2 SNEGSKA (reference sequence). V was shortened by 2 bases and J by 4 bases, with 10 bases between the two germline ends. This CDR3 comprises 13 residues. DNA for the CDR3: TGCAGTGCTAGATCCGGGCATCCAGATACGCAGTATTTT. Translation gives CSARSGHPDTQYF.

In its sample, this clonotype was seen a few times. The chain uses TRBV6-1 and TRBJ2-6; possibly TRBD1 for D (6 bases). The CDR3 is 18 amino acids. CDR1 is MNHNS, CDR2 SASEGT, per germline. Trimming removed 5 bases from V and 0 bases from J, with 17 bases in between. The CDR3 DNA reads TGTGCCAGCAGTCAAGGGTACTGGACAGTCTCTGGGGCCAACGTCCTGACTTTC. Translating gives CASSQGYWTVSGANVLTF.

The chain is built from TRBV24-1 and TRBJ2-3; D may be TRBD1 or TRBD2 (5 bases each). The CDR3 consists of 15 residues. Deletions cut 3 bases from V and 1 base from J, with 10 bases between. The germline gives CDR1 KGHDR, CDR2 SFDVKD. The CDR3 nucleotides read TGTGCCACCAGTGATGATCGGGACCGCACAGATACGCAGTATTTT. It specifies CATSDDRDRTDTQYF.

In this sample, this clonotype turned up a few times. The chain is built from TRBV12-3 or TRBV12-4 and TRBJ1-6; D remains ambiguous. This CDR3 is 14 amino acids long. Trimming took 7 bases from V and 7 from J, leaving 14 bases between them. In DNA, the CDR3 is TGTGCCAGCACAAGGGAGGGTTTGAATTCACCCCTCCACTTT. The encoded protein is CASTREGLNSPLHF.

Many counts were recorded for this clonotype. J is TRBJ2-7 and V is TRBV20-1; D is ambiguous. Germline loops: CDR1 DFQATT, CDR2 SNEGSKA (reference sequence). The CDR3 totals 14 residues. V lost 1 base to trimming and J lost 6 bases, with 16 bases between them. CDR3 sequence reads: CSARGTSLVTEQYF. The DNA for the CDR3 is TGCAGTGCTAGAGGGACGAGTTTAGTTACCGAGCAGTACTTC.

This clonotype was found a few times. The rearrangement links TRBV27 to TRBJ1-5; D possibly corresponds to TRBD1 (5 bases). The CDR3 has 17 amino acids. V dropped 5 bases and J dropped 6 bases, with 23 bases sitting between them. CDR1 and CDR2 (germline): MNHEY, SMNVEV (reference sequence). CDR3 nucleotides: TGTGCCAGCAGTCCCCGCCCCTTGGGGGGATTAAGTCAGCCCCAGCATTTT. It translates to CASSPRPLGGLSQPQHF.

In this sample, this clonotype turned up many times. The chain joins TRBV7-9 to TRBJ2-1; D gene uncertain. The CDR3 is made up of 13 amino acids. The germline V and J ends were trimmed by 2 bases and 9 bases, with 11 bases remaining between them. The germline V gene has CDR1 SEHNR and CDR2 FQNEAQ (reference sequence). The chain's CDR3 is CASSLWGRPEQFF. The CDR3 nucleotides are TGTGCCAGCAGCTTATGGGGAAGGCCTGAGCAGTTCTTC.

Only a few counts were recorded for this clonotype. This chain connects TRBV20-1 to TRBJ1-1; D is ambiguous. The CDR3 totals 13 residues. Per the germline V gene, CDR1 is DFQATT and CDR2 is SNEGSKA (reference sequence). V lost 2 bases, J lost 3 bases, and 10 bases lay in between. CDR3 DNA sequence: TGCAGTGCTAGATGGACCCGGGACACTGAAGCTTTCTTT. It yields the protein CSARWTRDTEAFF.

This clonotype was counted many times. The chain employs TRBV11-1 and TRBJ2-4, with no clear D. CDR1 is SGHAT and CDR2 is FQDESV in the germline V gene (reference sequence). The CDR3 has 15 amino acids. Trimming left V 0 bases short and J 1 base short, with 7 bases between. The CDR3 loop is CASSLAPPAKNIQYF. CDR3 DNA sequence: TGTGCCAGCAGCTTAGCTCCTCCGGCCAAAAACATTCAGTACTTC.

Comment on this clonotype: One base away lies a much larger clone, so this may be a sequencing read error. This chain uses TRBV27 with TRBJ2-1; 9 bases agree with TRBD2. The CDR3 covers 14 residues. Germline assignment: CDR1 MNHEY and CDR2 SMNVEV (reference sequence). In nucleotides, the CDR3 is TGTGCCAGCAGTAAACGACTGGGCGGGGGGGCTCTCCTCTTC. Residues: CASSKRLGGGALLF.

The chain recombines TRBV20-1 with TRBJ2-3, with D perhaps TRBD2 (5 bases). The V end lost 3 bases, the J end lost 2 bases, and 15 bases lay between the germline ends. The CDR3 has 15 amino acids. From germline, CDR1 is DFQATT and CDR2 SNEGSKA (reference sequence). The CDR3 nucleotides are TGCAGTGCTAGGCGATCCTACGGGAACACAGATACGCAGTATTTT. Amino acids: CSARRSYGNTDTQYF.

CDR3 DNA sequence: TGTGCCAGCAGCTTGGCCGTTGAGGGACTAGCTCTACTTAGCACAGATACGCAGTATTTT. Translated: CASSLAVEGLALLSTDTQYF. This rearrangement joins TRBV5-6 to TRBJ2-3; 9 bases fit TRBD2. The CDR3 totals 20 residues. CDR1 and CDR2 from the germline V gene are SGHDT and YYEEEE. J gave up 0 bases and V 0 bases, and 14 bases lay outside the gene matches. Combining the CDR3 with reference TRBV5-6 and TRBJ2-3 gives the whole variable domain DAGVTQSPTHLIKTRGQQVTLRCSPKSGHDTVSWYQQALGQGPQFIFQYYEEEERQRGNFPDRFSGHQFPNYSSELNVNALLLGDSALYLCASSLAVEGLALLSTDTQYFGPGTRLTVL.

This clonotype showed up just a few times. The rearrangement uses TRBV20-1 and TRBJ1-2, with D maybe TRBD1 (5 bases). This CDR3 has 15 amino acids. Germline lookup yields CDR1 DFQATT and CDR2 SNEGSKA (reference sequence). Between the trimmed V and J ends, which lost 5 bases and 4 bases, there was a span of 20 bases. In DNA form, the CDR3 reads TGCAGTGCTGGGGGGGAGTGGGACGGAATCTATGGCTACACCTTC. This gives the protein CSAGGEWDGIYGYTF.

This clonotype was observed at least ten times. The rearrangement links TRBV24-1 to TRBJ2-1, with no clear D. This CDR3 is 12 amino acids long. Germline V CDR1 and CDR2: KGHDR, SFDVKD. The germline V and J ends were trimmed by 1 base and 11 bases, with 8 bases remaining between them. The CDR3 is CATSDFQHQQFF. As DNA, the CDR3 is TGTGCCACCAGTGATTTCCAGCATCAGCAGTTCTTC.

This clonotype has only a few counts. The V call is TRBV2, the J call TRBJ1-4; D possibly corresponds to TRBD1 (5 bases). The germline V gene has CDR1 SNHLY and CDR2 FYNNEI. With 4 bases removed from V and 1 base from J, the gap between germline ends came to 10 bases. The CDR3 sequence is 15 residues long. This chain's CDR3 is CASSGPGGTNEKLFF. CDR3 in DNA: TGTGCCAGCAGTGGGCCTGGGGGAACTAATGAAAAACTGTTTTTT.